The 18 T cell receptor beta chains presented below share a single source sample, sequenced in a study of lymphopenia after photon versus proton radiotherapy. The table came from immunoSEQ multiplex PCR; TCRdb's copy has only in-frame clones and leaves some out. This table has about 26,000 clones, around 85% appearing once. Here the sequenced sample was peripheral blood, taken from a patient treated with photon-based radiotherapy. The receptors were sampled from a man aged 30 to 45 with gastric cancer.

V is TRBV7-2 and J is TRBJ2-1, with 7 bases lining up with TRBD2. With 5 bases clipped from V and 8 bases from J, the junction kept 9 bases outside the gene matches. Germline V lookup: CDR1 SGHTA, CDR2 FQGNSA. This CDR3 is built from 14 residues. The chain's CDR3 is CASSLGLISYEQFF. CDR3 DNA sequence: TGTGCCAGCAGCCTGGGACTAATATCCTATGAGCAGTTCTTC.

This chain links TRBV5-5 with TRBJ1-1, with D unclear. From germline, CDR1 is SGHKS and CDR2 YYEKEE (reference sequence). Trimming left V 0 bases short and J 0 bases short, with 12 bases between. The length of the CDR3 is 16 residues. The CDR3 sequence is CASSLGGQLLNTEAFF. CDR3 DNA: TGTGCCAGCAGCTTGGGGGGTCAGCTCCTGAACACTGAAGCTTTCTTT.

The chain uses TRBV6-6 and TRBJ2-1; the match to TRBD1 covers 7 bases. The V gene's germline CDR1 is MNHNY and CDR2 SVGAGI (reference sequence). Trimming removed 5 bases from V and 4 bases from J; junction bases left unmatched: 11. The CDR3 length is 16 residues. In nucleotides, the CDR3 is TGTGCCAGCAGTCGGCGACAGGGCCCCCCTTACAATGAGCAGTTCTTC. Its translation: CASSRRQGPPYNEQFF.

The chain couples TRBV7-2 to TRBJ2-2; D is uncertain. This CDR3 has 16 amino acids. Germline loops: CDR1 SGHTA, CDR2 FQGNSA. Trimming removed 5 bases from V and 5 bases from J, with 18 bases in between. CDR3 DNA: TGTGCCAGCAGCCCGCCCGGCAGCTGGAGAACCGGGGAGCTGTTTTTT. Its translation is CASSPPGSWRTGELFF.

There are a few counts of this clone. The chain links TRBV5-6 to TRBJ1-1, with a weak D call TRBD1 (5 bases). The CDR3 covers 14 residues. V shed 4 bases and J shed 1 base, with 11 bases lying between them. CDR1 is SGHDT and CDR2 is YYEEEE in the germline V gene. CDR3 residues: CASSLPQGNTEAFF. DNA of the CDR3: TGTGCCAGCAGCCTCCCCCAGGGGAACACTGAAGCTTTCTTT.

The chain is built from TRBV19 and TRBJ1-2; D remains ambiguous. V gave up 5 bases and J gave up 7 bases, with 14 bases separating them. Per germline, CDR1 LNHDA and CDR2 SQIVND (reference sequence). CDR3 length equals 13 residues. CDR3 loop: CASSVTDGFGYTF. In DNA form, the CDR3 reads TGTGCCAGTAGTGTTACGGACGGGTTTGGCTACACCTTC.

The chain employs TRBV5-6 and TRBJ1-2; D unresolved. Germline CDR1 reads SGHDT; CDR2 reads YYEEEE. The V and J ends lost 0 bases and 3 bases respectively, with 6 bases between them. CDR3 length equals 13 residues. In DNA, the CDR3 is TGTGCCAGCAGCTTGGGGCGTTACTATGGCTACACCTTC. Translation: CASSLGRYYGYTF.

This chain joins TRBV9 and TRBJ1-1; no firm D call. Germline V lookup: CDR1 SGDLS, CDR2 YYNGEE. The CDR3 contains 14 residues. Trimming shortened V by 0 bases and J by 3 bases, and 9 bases separated the two germline ends. The CDR3 is CASSVGVFDTEAFF. CDR3 bases: TGTGCCAGCAGCGTAGGGGTTTTTGACACTGAAGCTTTCTTT.

The chain is built from TRBV13 and TRBJ2-4; possibly TRBD1 or TRBD2 for D (5 bases each). CDR3 length equals 15 residues. V was shortened by 3 bases and J by 8 bases, with 17 bases between the two germline ends. Germline lookup yields CDR1 PRHDT and CDR2 FYEKMQ (reference sequence). In nucleotides, the CDR3 is TGTGCCAGCAGCTTTTGGGACCATGGAGGAGACATTCAGTACTTC. Protein: CASSFWDHGGDIQYF.

The gene calls are TRBV9 and TRBJ1-4; D not resolved. Germline CDR1 is SGDLS and CDR2 is YYNGEE. V lost 7 bases to trimming and J lost 6 bases, with 16 bases between them. This CDR3 is built from 14 residues. CDR3 coding DNA: TGTGCCAGCGGTACGGGAGGAGGCGATGAAAAACTGTTTTTT. Residues: CASGTGGGDEKLFF.

The genes are TRBV5-5 and TRBJ2-7, with D perhaps TRBD1 (6 bases). The CDR3 spans 14 residues. Trimming removed 2 bases from V and 5 bases from J, with 14 bases in between. Germline V gives CDR1 SGHKS, CDR2 YYEKEE (reference sequence). The CDR3 nucleotides read TGTGCCAGCAGCTTCTCGGCAGGGGTCCACGAGCAGTACTTC. Amino acids: CASSFSAGVHEQYF.

This rearrangement joins TRBV27 to TRBJ2-7; 11 bases line up with TRBD2. Germline CDR1 and CDR2: MNHEY and SMNVEV (reference sequence). With V trimmed by 2 bases and J by 0 bases, 12 bases remained unmatched. CDR3 length: 19 residues. The CDR3 DNA follows: TGTGCCAGCAGTTTAATAGGTACTAGCGGGAGTATTATCTCCTACGAGCAGTACTTC. Its translation is CASSLIGTSGSIISYEQYF.

This chain uses TRBV19 with TRBJ1-4, with D possibly matching TRBD1 (5 bases). The CDR3 is 13 residues long. The germline CDR1 and CDR2 sequences are LNHDA and SQIVND (reference sequence). Trimming removed 3 bases from V and 5 bases from J, with 7 bases in between. The DNA for the CDR3 is TGTGCCAGTAGTATGACAGAAAATGAAAAACTGTTTTTT. It translates to CASSMTENEKLFF.

V is TRBV5-1 and J is TRBJ1-2; no definite D call. V lost 1 base and J 7 bases, leaving 11 bases between the germline ends. The CDR3 loop spans 13 amino acids. Germline CDR1 and CDR2: SGHRS and YFSETQ. CDR3: CASSLTQAGGYTF. Written as DNA, the CDR3 is TGCGCCAGCAGCTTGACTCAGGCGGGTGGCTACACCTTC. Looking up the rest from reference TRBV5-1 and TRBJ1-2 gives the full variable domain: KAGVTQTPRYLIKTRGQQVTLSCSPISGHRSVSWYQQTPGQGLQFLFEYFSETQRNKGNFPGRFSGRQFSNSRSEMNVSTLELGDSALYLCASSLTQAGGYTFGSGTRLTVV.

The chain is built from TRBV6-5 and TRBJ1-1, with 9 bases lining up with TRBD1. The CDR3 totals 16 residues. The germline V gene has CDR1 MNHEY and CDR2 SVGAGI. Trimming cost V 3 bases and J 6 bases; bases outside gene matches: 11. As DNA, the CDR3 is TGTGCCAGCAGTTATGAAGGGGACAGGGTTCTGTCTGAAGCTTTCTTT. As protein: CASSYEGDRVLSEAFF.

The chain is built from TRBV5-1 and TRBJ1-4; 10 bases are shared with TRBD1. The CDR3 runs 15 residues. Germline lookup yields CDR1 SGHRS and CDR2 YFSETQ. With V trimmed by 7 bases and J by 4 bases, 7 bases remained unmatched. CDR3 sequence: CASGSGTGVNEKLFF. DNA of the CDR3: TGCGCCAGCGGATCAGGGACAGGGGTTAATGAAAAACTGTTTTTT.

The chain is built from TRBV7-8 and TRBJ1-2; 7 bases line up with TRBD1. The CDR3 length is 14 residues. Trimming cost V 0 bases and J 8 bases; bases outside gene matches: 6. The germline CDR1 and CDR2 sequences are SGHVS and FQNEAQ. CDR3: CASSLAEQGWGYTF. The CDR3, as DNA: TGTGCCAGCAGCTTAGCAGAACAGGGGTGGGGCTACACCTTC.

The rearrangement uses TRBV5-6 and TRBJ2-2, with a tentative D call TRBD2 (6 bases). The V gene's germline CDR1 is SGHDT and CDR2 YYEEEE. The CDR3 is 13 amino acids. V dropped 4 bases and J dropped 7 bases, with 11 bases sitting between them. As DNA, the CDR3 is TGTGCCAGCAGCCGGGAGTTTCACGGGGAGCTGTTTTTT. Protein: CASSREFHGELFF.